This is a list of T cell receptor beta chains from one sample in a study of blood T cell repertoires in COVID-19. Using immunoSEQ multiplex PCR, the repertoire was profiled, and TCRdb retains in-frame clones only, with some absent. The sample carries 70,000 to 90,000 clones, around 90% recorded once. The sequenced material came from peripheral blood. These receptors were taken from a human donor in a cohort sampled during active COVID-19. Each CDR3 is given with its conserved first and last residue. D genes are given only for firm matches. Where a row states a size, it is once, few, many or the class of an expanded clone; other rows omit it.

v_call,d_call,clone_size,j_call,cdr3_nt,cdr3_aa
TRBV10-3,TRBD2,.,TRBJ2-7,TGTGTCACGGGATCGACTAGCGGGACCTACGAGCAGTACTTC,CVTGSTSGTYEQYF
TRBV27,TRBD2,.,TRBJ2-2,TGTGCCAGCAGTCCCTATAGCGGGGGAGGCAACACCGGGGAGCTGTTTTTT,CASSPYSGGGNTGELFF
TRBV6-5,.,once,TRBJ2-7,TGTGCCAGCAGTTTCCCGGGAGTTCAAGGCTACGAGCAGTACTTC,CASSFPGVQGYEQYF
TRBV19,TRBD2,.,TRBJ2-1,TGTGCCAGTAGTTCACTAGCGGGAGTGGACAATGAGCAGTTCTTC,CASSSLAGVDNEQFF
TRBV2,.,.,TRBJ2-7,TGTGCCAGCAAGAGACAGGTTTTATCGGATCTGTACTTC,CASKRQVLSDLYF
TRBV11-3,.,.,TRBJ1-2,TGTGCCAGCAGCTTAAGCAGGGGCTATGGCTACACCTTC,CASSLSRGYGYTF
TRBV10-3,TRBD2,.,TRBJ2-1,TGTGCCATCAGGGCTAGCGGGGGGTTCGATGAGCAGTTCTTC,CAIRASGGFDEQFF
TRBV27,TRBD1,.,TRBJ2-1,TGTGCCAGCAGTTTGCCCACCGGGACAGGGGGTCCGAACAATGAGCAGTTCTTC,CASSLPTGTGGPNNEQFF
TRBV30,TRBD2,once,TRBJ2-7,TGTGCCTGGAGTGCCGGGGGGGGGACCTACGAGCAGTACTTC,CAWSAGGGTYEQYF
TRBV19,TRBD1,.,TRBJ2-1,TGTGCCAGTAGCTTAGCGGAACGGACAGGGAAGAATGAGCAGTTCTTC,CASSLAERTGKNEQFF
TRBV19,.,.,TRBJ1-4,TGTGCCAGTAGTATACACGTGCAGTTTAATGAAAAACTGTTTTTT,CASSIHVQFNEKLFF
TRBV19,.,.,TRBJ2-7,TGTGCCAGTAGTAACCGGGTCTACGAGCAGTACTTC,CASSNRVYEQYF
TRBV6-5,.,.,TRBJ1-1,TGTGCCAGCACCAGGAATTGGGGCATGAACACTGAAGCTTTCTTT,CASTRNWGMNTEAFF
TRBV2,TRBD1,.,TRBJ1-5,TGTGCCAGCACGGGACAGGGTGGCCAGCCCCAGCATTTT,CASTGQGGQPQHF
TRBV18,.,.,TRBJ2-7,TGTGCCAGCTCAGAGGGCACCCGCGGGTACGAGCAGTACTTC,CASSEGTRGYEQYF
TRBV5-5,TRBD2,.,TRBJ2-1,TGTGCCAGCAGCTTTGACTGGGCGGGAGAGTACAATGAGCAGTTCTTC,CASSFDWAGEYNEQFF
TRBV24-1,.,few,TRBJ1-5,TGTGCCACCAGTGATTACAGGGTCTTTCAGCCCCAGCATTTT,CATSDYRVFQPQHF
TRBV9,TRBD1,.,TRBJ1-1,TGTGCCAGCAGCGTAGCCTCAGGGGGCACTGAAGCTTTCTTT,CASSVASGGTEAFF
TRBV7-7,TRBD2,few,TRBJ2-2,TGTGCTAGCAGCCGAGCGGGAGGGACCGGGGAGCTGTTTTTT,CASSRAGGTGELFF
TRBV27,TRBD1,few,TRBJ2-7,TGTGCCAGCAGACTAGGGACAGGGGGCTCCTACGAGCAGTACTTC,CASRLGTGGSYEQYF
TRBV6-2/TRBV6-3,.,.,TRBJ2-5,TGTGCCAGCAGTTACCCCCTCGGTCGTAGCGGAGCCCAAGAGACCCAGTACTTC,CASSYPLGRSGAQETQYF
TRBV11-1,.,.,TRBJ2-1,TGTGCCAGCAGCTTAGGCGGGGAGTACAATGAGCAGTTCTTC,CASSLGGEYNEQFF
TRBV2,TRBD2,.,TRBJ2-1,TGTGCCAGCAGGGAACGGGAGGCCACAGTTCTCCTCAATGAGCAGTTCTTC,CASREREATVLLNEQFF
TRBV6-5,.,.,TRBJ1-1,TGTGCCAGCATGGGGGACATGAGTGAAGCTTTCTTT,CASMGDMSEAFF
TRBV5-4,TRBD1,.,TRBJ2-7,TGTGCCAGCAGCGTGGGACAGGCCTACGAGCAGTACTTC,CASSVGQAYEQYF
TRBV18,TRBD1,.,TRBJ1-2,TGTGCCAGCTCACCGAAGGACAGGTCTGGCTACACCTTC,CASSPKDRSGYTF
TRBV5-4,TRBD2,.,TRBJ2-3,TGTGCCAGCAGCTTGGGGGGACTAGCCACAGATACGCAGTATTTT,CASSLGGLATDTQYF
TRBV24-1,.,.,TRBJ2-2,TGTGCCACCAGTGACCGGACTCGAGCGACCGGGGAGCTGTTTTTT,CATSDRTRATGELFF
TRBV18,TRBD2,.,TRBJ2-5,TGTGCCAGCTCACCCACCGGGGGGGCCCAAGAGACCCAGTACTTC,CASSPTGGAQETQYF
TRBV19,.,.,TRBJ1-5,TGTGCCAGTAGGAAGAGGGGGTTCCGGAGTCAGCCCCAGCATTTT,CASRKRGFRSQPQHF
TRBV27,.,few,TRBJ2-3,TGTTCGAGTAAGCTCCCTAGCCAGGATACGCAGTATTTT,CSSKLPSQDTQYF
TRBV21-1,.,.,TRBJ1-1,TGTGCCAGCAGCAAAGCGGAATGGCCCGGGGTTTACACTGAAGCTTTCTTT,CASSKAEWPGVYTEAFF
TRBV5-6,TRBD1,.,TRBJ1-2,TGTGCCAGCAGCTTGGGGTTACAGGGGGCCGAGGACACCTTC,CASSLGLQGAEDTF
TRBV5-6,.,.,TRBJ2-5,TGTGCCAGCAGCTTACTAGCCCAAGAGACCCAGTACTTC,CASSLLAQETQYF
TRBV11-2,.,.,TRBJ2-1,TGTGCCAGCAGATTGATTCTAGGGGCCCTGAACACCGAAGAGCAGTTCTTC,CASRLILGALNTEEQFF
TRBV2,.,once,TRBJ2-5,TGTGCCAGCAGTGAAGAAAGCGAAGAGACCCAGTACTTC,CASSEESEETQYF
TRBV27,TRBD1,.,TRBJ1-4,TGTGCCAGCAAAGAGACAGGGCGGTTTGATGAAAAACTGTTTTTT,CASKETGRFDEKLFF
TRBV7-2,TRBD2,.,TRBJ2-3,TGTGCCAGCAGCTTAGGGCGGCGGGGGACCCTGGGCACAGATACGCAGTATTTT,CASSLGRRGTLGTDTQYF
TRBV7-9,.,.,TRBJ2-7,TGTGCCAGCAGTCAAACAGGGAAGTACGAGCAGTACTTC,CASSQTGKYEQYF
TRBV19,.,once,TRBJ2-2,TGTGCCAGTAGTAGGTCGAGCCCCGGGGAGCTGTTTTTT,CASSRSSPGELFF
TRBV6-5,.,few,TRBJ1-4,TGTGCCAGCAGTTGGGACAACAATGAAAAACTGTTTTTT,CASSWDNNEKLFF
TRBV27,.,.,TRBJ2-3,TGTGCCAGCAGTTTCCAACCTTGGGGGGCAGATACGCAGTATTTT,CASSFQPWGADTQYF
TRBV7-2,TRBD1,.,TRBJ1-5,TGTGCCAGCAGCTTACTTCTCGGGACAGGGCGCGATCAGCCCCAGCATTTT,CASSLLLGTGRDQPQHF
TRBV18,.,.,TRBJ2-7,TGTGCCAGCTCACCGAGGGCAGCGAGCTCCTACGAGCAGTACTTC,CASSPRAASSYEQYF
TRBV18,.,few,TRBJ1-6,TGTGCCAGCTCACCGGAGCCGGGGATTGATTCACCCCTCCACTTT,CASSPEPGIDSPLHF
TRBV10-2,.,.,TRBJ2-5,TGCGCCAGCAGTGAGACGGGGGGCGAGACCCAGTACTTC,CASSETGGETQYF
TRBV5-4,TRBD2,.,TRBJ2-3,TGTGCCAGCAGCTTGGTAGTGGCGGGAGGGAGCACAGATACGCAGTATTTT,CASSLVVAGGSTDTQYF
TRBV7-7,.,.,TRBJ2-2,TGTGCCAGCAGCTTTGACTTAAACACCGGGGAGCTGTTTTTT,CASSFDLNTGELFF
TRBV2,.,.,TRBJ2-2,TGTGCCAGCAGTGAAGCCACTTGGGCAGTCCGAACCGGGGAGCTGTTTTTT,CASSEATWAVRTGELFF
TRBV30,TRBD1,.,TRBJ2-7,TGTGCCTGGAGTGGTACAAGTCAACAGGGGCGCTACTACGAGCAGTACTTC,CAWSGTSQQGRYYEQYF
TRBV6-5,TRBD1,.,TRBJ1-2,TGTGCCAGCAGAGTGCCCGGGACAGGGATTGGTGGCTACACCTTC,CASRVPGTGIGGYTF
TRBV6-2/TRBV6-3,TRBD2,.,TRBJ2-4,TGTGCCAGCAGTTACGGAGGACGGGGGGACATTCAGTACTTC,CASSYGGRGDIQYF
TRBV6-2/TRBV6-3,.,.,TRBJ2-5,TGTGCCAGCAGTTACTATCAGTCAGGGGATCAAGAGACCCAGTACTTC,CASSYYQSGDQETQYF
TRBV9,TRBD1,.,TRBJ2-7,TGTGCCAGCAGCGTACATCAGGGGGCGTACGAGCAGTACTTC,CASSVHQGAYEQYF
TRBV9,.,.,TRBJ2-1,TGTGCCAGCAGCGTCGCCACAAGCAATGAGCAGTTCTTC,CASSVATSNEQFF
TRBV2,.,.,TRBJ2-3,TGTGCCAGCAGGGGGGGACTGGAGGGTCCGCAGTATTTT,CASRGGLEGPQYF
TRBV7-7,TRBD1,.,TRBJ2-1,TGTGCCAGCAGCTTAGGGGCAGGGGGAAATGAGCAGTTCTTC,CASSLGAGGNEQFF
TRBV5-1,TRBD1,.,TRBJ2-1,TGCGCCAGCAGCTCGACAGGGGGCAATGAGCAGTTCTTC,CASSSTGGNEQFF
TRBV3-1/TRBV3-2,.,few,TRBJ2-1,TGTGCCAGCAGCCAAGATCCCAGGGGTTTGCAGTTCTTC,CASSQDPRGLQFF
TRBV3-1/TRBV3-2,TRBD1,.,TRBJ2-5,TGTGCCAGCAGCCAACCTCGTGGGGAGACAGGGGGCGGAGAGACCCAGTACTTC,CASSQPRGETGGGETQYF